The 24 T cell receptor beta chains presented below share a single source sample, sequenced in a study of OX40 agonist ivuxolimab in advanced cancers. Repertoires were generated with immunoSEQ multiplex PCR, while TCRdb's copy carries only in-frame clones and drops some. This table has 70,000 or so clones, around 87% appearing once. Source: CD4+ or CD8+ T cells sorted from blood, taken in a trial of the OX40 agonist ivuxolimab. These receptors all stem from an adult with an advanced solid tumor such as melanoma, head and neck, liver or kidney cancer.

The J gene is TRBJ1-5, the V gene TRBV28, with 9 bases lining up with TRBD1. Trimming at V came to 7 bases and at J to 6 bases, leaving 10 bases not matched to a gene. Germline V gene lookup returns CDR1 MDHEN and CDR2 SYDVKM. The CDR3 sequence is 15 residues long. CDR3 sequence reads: CASTPPGTGTQPQHF. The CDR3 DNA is TGTGCCAGCACCCCCCCCGGGACAGGGACTCAGCCCCAGCATTTT.

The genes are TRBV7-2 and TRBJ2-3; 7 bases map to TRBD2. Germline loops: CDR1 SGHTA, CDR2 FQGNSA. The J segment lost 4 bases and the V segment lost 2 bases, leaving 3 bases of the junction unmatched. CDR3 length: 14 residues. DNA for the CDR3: TGTGCCAGCAGCTTAACTAGCGTAGCAGATACGCAGTATTTT. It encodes CASSLTSVADTQYF. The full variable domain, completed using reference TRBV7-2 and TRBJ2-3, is GAGVSQSPSNKVTEKGKDVELRCDPISGHTALYWYRQSLGQGLEFLIYFQGNSAPDKSGLPSDRFSAERTGGSVSTLTIQRTQQEDSAVYLCASSLTSVADTQYFGPGTRLTVL.

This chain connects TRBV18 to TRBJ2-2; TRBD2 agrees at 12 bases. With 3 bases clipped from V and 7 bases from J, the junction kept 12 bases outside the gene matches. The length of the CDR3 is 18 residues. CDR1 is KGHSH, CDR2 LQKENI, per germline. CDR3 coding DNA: TGTGCCAGCTCACCCAGGACTAGCGGGAATGAGTATAACGGGGAGCTGTTTTTT. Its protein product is CASSPRTSGNEYNGELFF.

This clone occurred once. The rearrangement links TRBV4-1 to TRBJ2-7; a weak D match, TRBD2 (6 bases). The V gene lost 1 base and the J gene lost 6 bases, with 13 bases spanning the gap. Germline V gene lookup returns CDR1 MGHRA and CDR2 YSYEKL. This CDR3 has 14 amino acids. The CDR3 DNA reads TGCGCCAGCAGCCAAGGTTTTGGGGGAGGCGAGCAGTACTTC. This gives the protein CASSQGFGGGEQYF.

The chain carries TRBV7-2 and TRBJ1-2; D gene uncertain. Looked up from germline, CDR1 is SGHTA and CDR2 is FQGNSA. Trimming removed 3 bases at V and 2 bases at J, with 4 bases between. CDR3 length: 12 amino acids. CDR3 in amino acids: CASSFINYGYTF. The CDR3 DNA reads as TGTGCCAGCAGCTTTATCAACTATGGCTACACCTTC.

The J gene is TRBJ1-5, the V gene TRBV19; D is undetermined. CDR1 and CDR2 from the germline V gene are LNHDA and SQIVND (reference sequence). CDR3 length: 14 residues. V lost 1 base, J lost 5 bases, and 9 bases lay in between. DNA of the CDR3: TGTGCCAGTAGTATAGGGGGTTCGCATCAGCCCCAGCATTTT. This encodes CASSIGGSHQPQHF.

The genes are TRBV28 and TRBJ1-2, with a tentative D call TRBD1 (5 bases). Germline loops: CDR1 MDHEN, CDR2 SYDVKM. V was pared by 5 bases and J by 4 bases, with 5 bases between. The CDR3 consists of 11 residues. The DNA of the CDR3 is TGTGCCAGCAGTGGGACCTATGGCTACACCTTC. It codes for CASSGTYGYTF.

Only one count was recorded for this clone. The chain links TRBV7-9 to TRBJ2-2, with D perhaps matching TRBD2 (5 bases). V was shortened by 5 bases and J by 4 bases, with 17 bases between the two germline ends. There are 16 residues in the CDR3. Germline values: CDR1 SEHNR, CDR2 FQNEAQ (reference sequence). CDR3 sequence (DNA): TGTGCCAGCAGCCCCACGGACTGGAAAATCACCGGGGAGCTGTTTTTT. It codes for CASSPTDWKITGELFF.

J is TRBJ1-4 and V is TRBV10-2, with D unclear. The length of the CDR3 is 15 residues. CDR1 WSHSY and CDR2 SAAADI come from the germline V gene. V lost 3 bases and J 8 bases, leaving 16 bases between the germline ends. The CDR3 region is CASSDPTLRGEKLFF. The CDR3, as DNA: TGCGCCAGCAGTGACCCTACCCTCCGCGGGGAAAAACTGTTTTTT.

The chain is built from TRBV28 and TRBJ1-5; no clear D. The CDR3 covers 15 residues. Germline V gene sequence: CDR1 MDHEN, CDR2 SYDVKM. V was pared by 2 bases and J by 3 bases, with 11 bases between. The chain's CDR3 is CASSLDPRNNQPQHF. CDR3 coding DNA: TGTGCCAGCAGTTTAGACCCGAGGAACAATCAGCCCCAGCATTTT. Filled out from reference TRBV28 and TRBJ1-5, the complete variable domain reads DVKVTQSSRYLVKRTGEKVFLECVQDMDHENMFWYRQDPGLGLRLIYFSYDVKMKEKGDIPEGYSVSREKKERFSLILESASTNQTSMYLCASSLDPRNNQPQHFGDGTRLSIL.

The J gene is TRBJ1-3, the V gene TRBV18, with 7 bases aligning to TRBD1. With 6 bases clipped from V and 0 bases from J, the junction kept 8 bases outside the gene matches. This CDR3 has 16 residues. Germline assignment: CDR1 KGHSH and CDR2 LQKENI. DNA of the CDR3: TGTGCCAGCTCGCCGGGACAGCCCGACTCTGGAAACACCATATATTTT. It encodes CASSPGQPDSGNTIYF.

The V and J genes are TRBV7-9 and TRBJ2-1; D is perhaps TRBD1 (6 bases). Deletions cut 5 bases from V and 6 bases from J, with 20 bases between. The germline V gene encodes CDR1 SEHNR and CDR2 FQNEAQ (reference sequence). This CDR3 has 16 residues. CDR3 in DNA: TGTGCCAGCAGCGACCTGCGGCAGGGGAATACCAATGAGCAGTTCTTC. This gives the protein CASSDLRQGNTNEQFF.

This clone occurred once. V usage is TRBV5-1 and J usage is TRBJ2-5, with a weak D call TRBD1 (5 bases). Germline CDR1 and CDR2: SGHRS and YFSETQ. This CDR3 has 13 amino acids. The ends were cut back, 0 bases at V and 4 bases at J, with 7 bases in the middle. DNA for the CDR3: TGCGCCAGCAGCTTGGCCCAGGGAGAGACCCAGTACTTC. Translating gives CASSLAQGETQYF.

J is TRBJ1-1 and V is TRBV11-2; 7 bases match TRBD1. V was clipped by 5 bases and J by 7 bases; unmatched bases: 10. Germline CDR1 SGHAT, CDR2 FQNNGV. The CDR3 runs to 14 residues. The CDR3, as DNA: TGTGCCAGCAGCCCGGGACAGCGGACCCGTGAAGCTTTCTTT. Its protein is CASSPGQRTREAFF.

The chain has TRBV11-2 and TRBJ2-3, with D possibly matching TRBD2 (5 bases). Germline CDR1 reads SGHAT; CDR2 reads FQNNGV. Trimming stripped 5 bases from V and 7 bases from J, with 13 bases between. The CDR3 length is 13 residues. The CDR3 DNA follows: TGTGCCAGCAGCACCGGCGCGGGTAATACGCAGTATTTT. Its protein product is CASSTGAGNTQYF.

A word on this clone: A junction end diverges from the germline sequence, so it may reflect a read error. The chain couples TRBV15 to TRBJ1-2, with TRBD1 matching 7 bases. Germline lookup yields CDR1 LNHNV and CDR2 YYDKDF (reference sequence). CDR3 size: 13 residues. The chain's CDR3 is CATMRMRDRDATF. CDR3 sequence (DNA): TGTGCCACCATGCGGATGAGGGACAGAGATGCCACGTTC.

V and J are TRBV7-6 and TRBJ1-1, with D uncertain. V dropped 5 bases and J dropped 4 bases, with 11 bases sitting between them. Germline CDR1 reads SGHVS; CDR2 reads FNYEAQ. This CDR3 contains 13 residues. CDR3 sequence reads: CASSADYATEAFF. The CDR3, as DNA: TGTGCCAGCAGCGCCGACTACGCCACTGAAGCTTTCTTT.

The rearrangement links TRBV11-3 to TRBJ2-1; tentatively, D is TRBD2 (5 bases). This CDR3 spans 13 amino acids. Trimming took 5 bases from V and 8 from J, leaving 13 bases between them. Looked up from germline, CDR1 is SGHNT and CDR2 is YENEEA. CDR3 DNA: TGTGCCAGCAGCCCTTTCCGGGAATATGAGCAGTTCTTC. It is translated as CASSPFREYEQFF.

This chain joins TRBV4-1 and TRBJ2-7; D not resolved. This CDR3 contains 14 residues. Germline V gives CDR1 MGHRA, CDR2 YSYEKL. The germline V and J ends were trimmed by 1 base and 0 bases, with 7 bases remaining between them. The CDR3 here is CASSQGFSSYEQYF. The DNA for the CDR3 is TGCGCCAGCAGCCAAGGGTTCAGCTCCTACGAGCAGTACTTC.

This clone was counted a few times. The CDR3 loop is CASSIRGGTEAFF. CDR3 coding DNA: TGTGCCAGCAGCATCCGTGGGGGCACTGAAGCTTTCTTT. The V and J genes are TRBV6-1 and TRBJ1-1, with a tentative D call TRBD1 (5 bases). From germline, CDR1 is MNHNS and CDR2 SASEGT. Trimming took off 6 bases at V and 4 bases at J, with 12 bases between the two ends. CDR3 length: 13 amino acids.

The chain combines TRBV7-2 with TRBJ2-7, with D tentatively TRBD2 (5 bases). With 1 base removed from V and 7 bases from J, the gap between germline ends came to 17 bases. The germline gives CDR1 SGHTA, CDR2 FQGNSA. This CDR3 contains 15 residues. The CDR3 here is CASSLGGALRREQYF. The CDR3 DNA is TGTGCCAGCAGCTTAGGTGGAGCGCTCCGGAGGGAGCAGTACTTC. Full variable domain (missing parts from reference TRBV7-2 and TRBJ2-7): GAGVSQSPSNKVTEKGKDVELRCDPISGHTALYWYRQSLGQGLEFLIYFQGNSAPDKSGLPSDRFSAERTGGSVSTLTIQRTQQEDSAVYLCASSLGGALRREQYFGPGTRLTVT.

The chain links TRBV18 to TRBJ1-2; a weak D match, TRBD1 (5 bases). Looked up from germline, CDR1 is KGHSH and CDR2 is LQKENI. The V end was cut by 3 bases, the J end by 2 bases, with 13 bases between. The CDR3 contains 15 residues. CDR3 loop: CASSPSAGSNYGYTF. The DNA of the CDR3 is TGTGCCAGCTCACCGTCCGCAGGGTCCAACTATGGCTACACCTTC.

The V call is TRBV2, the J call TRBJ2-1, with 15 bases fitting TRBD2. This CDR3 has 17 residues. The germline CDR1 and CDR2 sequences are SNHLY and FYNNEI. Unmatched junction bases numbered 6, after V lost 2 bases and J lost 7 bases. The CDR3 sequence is CASSERKGTSGRNEQFF. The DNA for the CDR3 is TGTGCCAGCAGTGAAAGAAAGGGGACTAGCGGGAGGAATGAGCAGTTCTTC.

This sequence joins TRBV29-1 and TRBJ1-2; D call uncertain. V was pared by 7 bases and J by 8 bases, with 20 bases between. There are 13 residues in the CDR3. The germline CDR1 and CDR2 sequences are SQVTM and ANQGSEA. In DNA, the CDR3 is TGCAGCGCCAAACCGACGGGAGCTCCAGGCTACACCTTC. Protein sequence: CSAKPTGAPGYTF.